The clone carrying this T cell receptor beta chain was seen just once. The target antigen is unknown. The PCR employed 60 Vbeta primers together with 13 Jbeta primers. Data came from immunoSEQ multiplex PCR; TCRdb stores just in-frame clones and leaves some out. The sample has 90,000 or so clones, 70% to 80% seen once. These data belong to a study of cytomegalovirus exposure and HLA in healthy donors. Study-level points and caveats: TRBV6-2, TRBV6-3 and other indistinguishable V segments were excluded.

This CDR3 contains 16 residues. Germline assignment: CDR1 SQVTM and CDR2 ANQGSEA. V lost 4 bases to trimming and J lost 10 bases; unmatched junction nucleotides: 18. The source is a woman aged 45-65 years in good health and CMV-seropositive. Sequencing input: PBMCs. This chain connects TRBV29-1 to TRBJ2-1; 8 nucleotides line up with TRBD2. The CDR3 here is CSVGHLRGGASREQFF. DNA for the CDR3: TGCAGCGTTGGCCACCTCCGGGGGGGGGCATCTAGGGAGCAGTTCTTC.